These 10 T cell receptor beta chains were sequenced from one sample in a study of OX40 agonist ivuxolimab in advanced cancers. The repertoire was sequenced with immunoSEQ multiplex PCR; TCRdb's copy has only in-frame clones and lacks some. The sample lists tens of thousands of clones, 70% to 90% seen once, with 1.5% to 2% in the top ten. The sequences come from CD4+ or CD8+ T cells sorted from blood, collected in a trial of the OX40 agonist ivuxolimab. Source of these receptors: an adult with an advanced solid tumor such as melanoma, head and neck, liver or kidney cancer.

This rearrangement joins TRBV19 to TRBJ2-7; tentative D call: TRBD1 (6 bases). The ends were cut back, 4 bases at V and 0 bases at J, with 10 bases in the middle. Looked up from germline, CDR1 is LNHDA and CDR2 is SQIVND (reference sequence). The CDR3 is made up of 14 amino acids. This CDR3 is CASSTGQHSYEQYF. The DNA for the CDR3 is TGTGCCAGTAGTACCGGACAGCACTCCTACGAGCAGTACTTC.

The gene calls are TRBV7-2 and TRBJ2-7; possibly TRBD1 or TRBD2 for D (5 bases each). Germline V gene sequence: CDR1 SGHTA, CDR2 FQGNSA. With 4 bases removed from V and 2 bases from J, the gap between germline ends came to 21 bases. The CDR3 is made up of 17 amino acids. The CDR3 sequence: CASSSLLGPRGPYEQYF. The CDR3 region has the DNA TGTGCCAGCAGCTCTCTACTCGGGCCGAGGGGCCCCTACGAGCAGTACTTC.

This clone showed up just once. V gene TRBV5-1 combines with J gene TRBJ2-5; perhaps TRBD1 as D (6 bases). Trimming shortened V by 5 bases and J by 1 base, and 15 bases separated the two germline ends. The CDR3 loop spans 15 amino acids. CDR1 and CDR2 (germline): SGHRS, YFSETQ. The CDR3 sequence is CASSPQGMTQETQYF. CDR3 DNA sequence: TGCGCCAGCAGTCCACAGGGTATGACCCAAGAGACCCAGTACTTC.

This chain uses TRBV4-1 with TRBJ1-3; weak D call: TRBD1 (6 bases). The CDR3 contains 15 residues. Germline V gene data show CDR1 as MGHRA and CDR2 as YSYEKL. Trimming removed 1 base from V and 4 bases from J, with 11 bases in between. The CDR3 nucleotides are TGCGCCAGCAGCCAAGTTCAGGGGCGAGGAAACACCATATATTTT. As protein: CASSQVQGRGNTIYF.

This sequence joins TRBV5-1 and TRBJ1-5; a possible D gene is TRBD1 (6 bases). V was clipped by 0 bases and J by 3 bases, with 7 bases between them. The germline V gene encodes CDR1 SGHRS and CDR2 YFSETQ. The length of the CDR3 is 14 residues. The CDR3 region has the DNA TGCGCCAGCAGCTTGGGGACAGACAATCAGCCCCAGCATTTT. It translates to CASSLGTDNQPQHF.

V and J are TRBV11-2 and TRBJ2-3, with no clear D. The CDR3 loop spans 14 amino acids. Germline-derived CDR1 and CDR2 are SGHAT and FQNNGV. The germline V and J ends were trimmed by 0 bases and 2 bases, with 6 bases remaining between them. CDR3 in amino acids: CASSLDDNTDTQYF. CDR3 DNA sequence: TGTGCCAGCAGCTTAGATGACAACACAGATACGCAGTATTTT. The full variable domain, its missing parts supplied by reference TRBV11-2 and TRBJ2-3, is EAGVAQSPRYKIIEKRQSVAFWCNPISGHATLYWYQQILGQGPKLLIQFQNNGVVDDSQLPKDRFSAERLKGVDSTLKIQPAKLEDSAVYLCASSLDDNTDTQYFGPGTRLTVL.

This clone was counted between two and nine times. The gene calls are TRBV6-6 and TRBJ2-1; tentative D call: TRBD2 (5 bases). Trimming took 2 bases from V and 14 from J, leaving 10 bases between them. The CDR3 sequence is 11 residues long. Germline CDR1 MNHNY, CDR2 SVGAGI (reference sequence). The CDR3 sequence is CASSYPGAEFF. As DNA, the CDR3 is TGTGCCAGCAGTTACCCAGGAGCGGAGTTCTTC.

The chain uses TRBV19 and TRBJ2-1, with D tentatively TRBD2 (5 bases). V was trimmed by 3 bases and J by 0 bases, leaving 12 bases between them. Germline V lookup: CDR1 LNHDA, CDR2 SQIVND (reference sequence). The CDR3 is made up of 16 amino acids. The CDR3 bases are TGTGCCAGTAGTATGTTTAGCGCGGGCTCCTACAATGAGCAGTTCTTC. Protein: CASSMFSAGSYNEQFF.

V gene TRBV5-1 combines with J gene TRBJ2-1; 10 nucleotides line up with TRBD2. The CDR3 contains 16 residues. The germline V gene encodes CDR1 SGHRS and CDR2 YFSETQ. Germline trimming cut 4 bases from V and 10 bases from J; bases unmatched to any gene: 14. The CDR3 loop is CASSPDSAGGPGEQFF. CDR3 bases: TGCGCCAGCAGCCCGGACTCAGCGGGAGGGCCTGGGGAGCAGTTCTTC.

This rearrangement joins TRBV9 to TRBJ2-5; TRBD1 or TRBD2 may be the D gene (5 bases each). Germline V gives CDR1 SGDLS, CDR2 YYNGEE. V lost 4 bases and J lost 4, with 14 bases in between. The CDR3 consists of 14 residues. CDR3 in DNA: TGTGCCAGCAGCCTCGAGGGCAGGGTAGAGACCCAGTACTTC. It specifies CASSLEGRVETQYF.